The source of this T cell receptor (beta chain) is a study of blood T cell repertoires in COVID-19. In the study overall: Spain, Italy and the United States supplied samples that represented acute and convalescent COVID-19. T cells, B-cell-depleted T cells, or PBMCs provided the cDNA or gDNA that served as material.

Original methodology: From reference gene primer amplification, estimates of nucleated cell counts were derived. The assay was immunoSEQ multiplex PCR, and TCRdb's table has in-frame clones only and misses some. The V and J calls and clone size come from that table; D and trimming were worked out from the DNA. The table shows about 250,000 clones, with roughly 82% occurring only once. This clone was detected only a few times. This receptor was identified in a woman at least 80 years old with active or convalescent COVID-19. Sequenced material: peripheral blood.

This CDR3 reads CASTRRSGFYGYTF. CDR3 sequence (DNA): TGTGCCAGCACCCGCCGTTCAGGATTCTATGGCTACACCTTC. The chain links TRBV28 to TRBJ1-2; D is undetermined. V lost 7 bases and J 4 bases, leaving 16 bases between the germline ends. Germline-derived CDR1 and CDR2 are MDHEN and SYDVKM. The CDR3 is 14 residues long.